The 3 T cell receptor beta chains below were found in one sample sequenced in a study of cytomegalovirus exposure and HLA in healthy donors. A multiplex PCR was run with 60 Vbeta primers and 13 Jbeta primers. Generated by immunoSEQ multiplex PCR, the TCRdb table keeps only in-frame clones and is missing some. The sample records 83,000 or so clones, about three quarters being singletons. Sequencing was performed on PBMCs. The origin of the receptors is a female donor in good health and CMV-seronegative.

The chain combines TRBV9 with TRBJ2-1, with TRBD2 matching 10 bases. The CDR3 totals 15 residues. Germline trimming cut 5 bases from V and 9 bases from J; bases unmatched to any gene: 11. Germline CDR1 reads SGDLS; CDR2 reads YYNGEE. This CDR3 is CASRTGLAGVGEQFF. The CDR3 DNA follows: TGTGCCAGCAGAACGGGGCTAGCGGGAGTAGGTGAGCAGTTCTTC.

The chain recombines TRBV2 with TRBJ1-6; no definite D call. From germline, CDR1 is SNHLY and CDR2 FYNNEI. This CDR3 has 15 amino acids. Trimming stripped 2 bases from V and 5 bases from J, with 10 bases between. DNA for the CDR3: TGTGCCAGCAGTGAAATGGCAGTCAATAATTCACCCCTCCACTTT. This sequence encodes CASSEMAVNNSPLHF.

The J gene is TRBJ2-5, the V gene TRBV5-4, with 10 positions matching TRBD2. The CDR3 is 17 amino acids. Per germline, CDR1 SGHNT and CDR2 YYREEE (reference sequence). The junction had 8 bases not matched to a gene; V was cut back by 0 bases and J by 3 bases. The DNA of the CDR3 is TGTGCCAGCAGCTTGGGGCGGGTAGCGGGAGGCAAAGAGACCCAGTACTTC. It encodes CASSLGRVAGGKETQYF.